These 10 T cell receptor beta chains were sequenced from one sample in a study of blood T cell repertoires in COVID-19. Assay used: immunoSEQ multiplex PCR; TCRdb lists only in-frame clones, some missing. This table has 150,000 to 170,000 clones, 70% to 90% appearing once. Sequencing was carried out using peripheral blood. The receptors originated from a woman aged 60 to 75 with COVID-19, enrolled during active disease.

The chain recombines TRBV7-3 with TRBJ1-1; no firm D call. Trimming removed 5 bases from V and 5 bases from J, with 12 bases in between. The CDR3 consists of 13 residues. Germline V gives CDR1 SGHTA, CDR2 FQGTGA. The CDR3 coding sequence is TGTGCCAGCAGCCTCCCACCAGGTACTGAAGCTTTCTTT. This translates into CASSLPPGTEAFF.

J is TRBJ1-2 and V is TRBV5-4; 8 nucleotides match TRBD1. The CDR3 sequence is 14 residues long. Per the germline V gene, CDR1 is SGHNT and CDR2 is YYREEE (reference sequence). Germline trimming cut 4 bases from V and 6 bases from J; bases unmatched to any gene: 8. CDR3: CASSTGTGGNGYTF. In DNA form, the CDR3 reads TGTGCCAGCAGCACCGGGACAGGCGGTAATGGCTACACCTTC.

V and J are TRBV19 and TRBJ2-7; TRBD1 matches at 9 bases. Per germline, CDR1 LNHDA and CDR2 SQIVND (reference sequence). The CDR3 sequence is 13 residues long. With V trimmed by 6 bases and J by 3 bases, 3 bases remained unmatched. The CDR3 sequence is CASRGDRVYEQYF. The CDR3 nucleotides read TGTGCCAGTAGAGGGGACAGGGTCTACGAGCAGTACTTC.

The chain joins TRBV14 to TRBJ2-2; possible D gene TRBD1, 5 bases. The CDR3 extends over 19 amino acids. Germline CDR1 and CDR2: SGHDN and FVKESK. With 0 bases removed from V and 4 bases from J, the gap between germline ends came to 21 bases. In DNA, the CDR3 is TGTGCCAGCAGCCAAGATCGGGCCAGGGCCCGGCGGAGCACCGGGGAGCTGTTTTTT. Residues: CASSQDRARARRSTGELFF.

The chain carries TRBV6-5 and TRBJ2-1, with D uncertain. The CDR3 length is 13 residues. Looked up from germline, CDR1 is MNHEY and CDR2 is SVGAGI. V was cut by 6 bases and J by 0 bases, with 6 bases left in between. CDR3 sequence (DNA): TGTGCCAGCAGACTGAGCTCCTACAATGAGCAGTTCTTC. Protein: CASRLSSYNEQFF.

The V gene is TRBV29-1, the J gene TRBJ1-3; 9 bases line up with TRBD1. CDR1 is SQVTM, CDR2 ANQGSEA, per germline. The CDR3 has 15 amino acids. With V trimmed by 2 bases and J by 4 bases, 6 bases remained unmatched. This CDR3 reads CSVEKSGTGGNTIYF. The CDR3 DNA sequence: TGCAGCGTTGAAAAGTCGGGGACAGGGGGAAACACCATATATTTT.

This chain joins TRBV7-9 and TRBJ1-6; D not certain. This CDR3 region has 12 residues. V shed 2 bases and J shed 6 bases, with 2 bases lying between them. Germline V gives CDR1 SEHNR, CDR2 FQNEAQ (reference sequence). CDR3 sequence: CASSLLNSPLHF. The CDR3 DNA sequence: TGTGCCAGCAGCTTACTTAATTCACCCCTCCACTTT. Complete variable domain (other parts from reference TRBV7-9 and TRBJ1-6): DTGVSQNPRHKITKRGQNVTFRCDPISEHNRLYWYRQTLGQGPEFLTYFQNEAQLEKSRLLSDRFSAERPKGSFSTLEIQRTEQGDSAMYLCASSLLNSPLHFGNGTRLTVT.

The chain employs TRBV3-1 (or the pseudogene TRBV3-2) and TRBJ2-1; possibly TRBD2 for D (6 bases). The CDR3 has 15 residues. The germline V gene encodes CDR1 LGHDT and CDR2 YNNKEL (reference sequence). Trimming left V 1 base short and J 7 bases short, with 14 bases between. The CDR3 nucleotides are TGTGCCAGCAGCCAAGGCACGGGGGTACTTAATGAGCAGTTCTTC. Its translation: CASSQGTGVLNEQFF.

This clone was observed once. This rearrangement joins TRBV6-5 to TRBJ2-1; TRBD2 matches at 13 bases. This CDR3 comprises 15 residues. The germline V gene has CDR1 MNHEY and CDR2 SVGAGI. Trimming removed 4 bases from V and 7 bases from J; junction bases left unmatched: 4. This CDR3 is CASSSWTSGSNEQFF. CDR3 coding DNA: TGTGCCAGCAGTTCATGGACTAGCGGGAGTAATGAGCAGTTCTTC.

The chain carries TRBV24-1 and TRBJ1-1; no firm D call. The CDR3 consists of 13 residues. Trimming took 7 bases from V and 1 from J, leaving 9 bases between them. Germline V lookup: CDR1 KGHDR, CDR2 SFDVKD. The CDR3 DNA sequence: TGTGCCACCAGGGAGGATGCGAACACTGAAGCTTTCTTT. Translation gives CATREDANTEAFF.